This T cell receptor (beta chain) is drawn from a study of CD8+ T cells in alopecia areata. Overall study findings and caveats: In scalp samples, resident alphabeta T cells of normal skin are also sequenced. The study found higher clonality in lesional than normal scalp, especially in alopecia totalis/universalis.

Investigators isolated RNA and reverse transcribed it into cDNA to act as the sequencing template. The repertoire was sequenced with immunoSEQ multiplex PCR; TCRdb's copy has only in-frame clones and lacks some. Of about 140,000 clones in the sample, about three fifths were seen once. Comments on this clone: As yet, its antigen is unknown.

CD4+ and CD8+ T cells were sorted from PBMCs stained for CD3, CD4 and CD8. Germline loops: CDR1 MGHRA, CDR2 YSYEKL. V was pared by 0 bases and J by 3 bases, with 14 bases between. This CDR3 contains 16 residues. The TCR was taken from a human donor in good health. The chain uses TRBV4-1 and TRBJ1-1, with D uncertain. Sequencing was carried out using CD4+ T cells sorted from blood. Here the CDR3 reads CASSQDTWSSHTEAFF. The CDR3 DNA follows: TGCGCCAGCAGCCAAGATACCTGGTCGAGCCACACTGAAGCTTTCTTT.